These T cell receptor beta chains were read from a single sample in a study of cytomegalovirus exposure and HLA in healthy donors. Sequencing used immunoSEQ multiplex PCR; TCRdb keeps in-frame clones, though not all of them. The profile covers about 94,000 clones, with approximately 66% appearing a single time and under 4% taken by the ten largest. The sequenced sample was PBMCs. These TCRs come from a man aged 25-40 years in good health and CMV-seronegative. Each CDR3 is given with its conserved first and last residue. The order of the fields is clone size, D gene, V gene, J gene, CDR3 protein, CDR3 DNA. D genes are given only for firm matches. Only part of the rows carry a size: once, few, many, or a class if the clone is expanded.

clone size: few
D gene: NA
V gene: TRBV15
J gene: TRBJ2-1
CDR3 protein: CATSEGLNNEQFF
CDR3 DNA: TGTGCCACCAGCGAGGGACTTAACAATGAGCAGTTCTTC

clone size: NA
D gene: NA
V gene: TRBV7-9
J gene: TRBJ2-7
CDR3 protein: CASSLGGVYEQYF
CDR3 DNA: TGTGCCAGCAGCTTAGGCGGGGTCTACGAGCAGTACTTC

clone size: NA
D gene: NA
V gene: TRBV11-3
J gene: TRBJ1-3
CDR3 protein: CASSLNPPNSGNTIYF
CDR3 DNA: TGTGCCAGCAGCTTAAATCCTCCTAACTCTGGAAACACCATATATTTT

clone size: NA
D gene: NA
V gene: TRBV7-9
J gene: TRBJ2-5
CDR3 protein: CSSSLGSGSGEQETQYF
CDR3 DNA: TGTTCCAGCAGCTTAGGCTCCGGAAGCGGCGAACAAGAGACCCAGTACTTC

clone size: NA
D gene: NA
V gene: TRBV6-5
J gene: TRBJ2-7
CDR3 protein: CATTGTKGYEQYF
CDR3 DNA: TGTGCCACCACCGGGACAAAGGGCTACGAGCAGTACTTC

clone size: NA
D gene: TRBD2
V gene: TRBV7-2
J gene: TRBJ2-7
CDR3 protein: CASSLGTRGRYEQYF
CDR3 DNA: TGTGCCAGCAGCTTAGGGACTAGGGGTCGGTACGAGCAGTACTTC

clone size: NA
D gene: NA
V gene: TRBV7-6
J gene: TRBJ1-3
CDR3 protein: CASSPGSGNTIYF
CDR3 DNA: TGTGCCAGCAGCCCAGGCTCTGGAAACACCATATATTTT

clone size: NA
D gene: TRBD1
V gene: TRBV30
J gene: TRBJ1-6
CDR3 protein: CAESPRQGDSPLHF
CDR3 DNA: TGTGCCGAAAGCCCCCGACAGGGGGATTCACCCCTCCACTTT

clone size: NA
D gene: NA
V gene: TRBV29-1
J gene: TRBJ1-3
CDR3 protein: CSVNSVGSGNTIYF
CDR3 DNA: TGCAGCGTTAACTCCGTCGGCTCTGGAAACACCATATATTTT

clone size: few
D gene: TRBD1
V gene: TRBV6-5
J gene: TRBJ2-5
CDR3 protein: CASSFQGAGKTQYF
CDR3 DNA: TGTGCCAGCAGTTTTCAGGGGGCAGGGAAGACCCAGTACTTC

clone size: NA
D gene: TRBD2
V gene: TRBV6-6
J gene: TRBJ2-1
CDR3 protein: CASSYSGGANEQFF
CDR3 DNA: TGTGCCAGCAGTTATAGCGGGGGGGCAAATGAGCAGTTCTTC

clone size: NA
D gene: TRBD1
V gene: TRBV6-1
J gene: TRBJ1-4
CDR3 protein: CASSRQGNNEKLFF
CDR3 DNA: TGTGCCAGCAGCCGACAGGGGAATAATGAAAAACTGTTTTTT

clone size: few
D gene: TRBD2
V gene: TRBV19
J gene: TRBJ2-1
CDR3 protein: CASSIRAGDVFYNEQFF
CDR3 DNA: TGTGCCAGTAGTATACGGGCGGGGGATGTTTTCTACAATGAGCAGTTCTTC

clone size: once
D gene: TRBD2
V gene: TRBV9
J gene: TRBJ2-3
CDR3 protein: CASSHRTSGGYTDTQYF
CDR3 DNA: TGTGCCAGCAGCCATCGGACTAGCGGGGGCTACACAGATACGCAGTATTTT

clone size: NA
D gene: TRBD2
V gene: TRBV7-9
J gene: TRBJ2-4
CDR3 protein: CASSLAGRQPLAKNIQYF
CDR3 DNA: TGTGCCAGCAGCTTAGCCGGGAGGCAGCCACTAGCCAAAAACATTCAGTACTTC

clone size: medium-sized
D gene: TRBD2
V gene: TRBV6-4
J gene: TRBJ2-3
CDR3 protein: CASSLTSGSTDTQYF
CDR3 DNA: TGTGCCAGCAGCCTTACTAGCGGTAGCACAGATACGCAGTATTTT

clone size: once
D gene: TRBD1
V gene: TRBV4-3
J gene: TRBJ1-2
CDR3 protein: CASSQATGGGANYGYTF
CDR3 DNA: TGCGCCAGCAGCCAAGCGACAGGGGGGGGAGCTAACTATGGCTACACCTTC

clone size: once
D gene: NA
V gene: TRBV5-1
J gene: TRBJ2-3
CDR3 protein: CASSLAHPTQYF
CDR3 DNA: TGCGCCAGCAGCTTGGCACACCCTACGCAGTATTTT

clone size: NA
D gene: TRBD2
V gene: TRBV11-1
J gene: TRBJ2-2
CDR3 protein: CASSLGTSGAGTGELFF
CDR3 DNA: TGTGCCAGCAGCTTAGGGACTAGCGGGGCTGGCACCGGGGAGCTGTTTTTT

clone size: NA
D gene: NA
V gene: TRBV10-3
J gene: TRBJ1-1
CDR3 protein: CAISEGRMNTEAFF
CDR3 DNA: TGTGCCATCAGTGAGGGGAGGATGAACACTGAAGCTTTCTTT

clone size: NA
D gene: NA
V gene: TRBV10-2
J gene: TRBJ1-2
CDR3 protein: CASSESNRDANYGYTF
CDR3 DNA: TGCGCCAGCAGTGAGTCGAACAGGGACGCTAACTATGGCTACACCTTC

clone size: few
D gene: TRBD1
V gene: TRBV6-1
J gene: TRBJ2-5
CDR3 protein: CASSLLLDRDETQYF
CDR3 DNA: TGTGCCAGCAGTCTATTACTAGACAGGGATGAGACCCAGTACTTC

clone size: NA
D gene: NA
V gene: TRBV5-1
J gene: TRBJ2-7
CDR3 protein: CASSFTGQEGWRGAWDEQYF
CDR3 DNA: TGCGCCAGCAGCTTCACCGGCCAGGAAGGATGGAGGGGTGCCTGGGACGAGCAGTACTTC